This T cell receptor beta chain appears in the sequencing data of a study of PD-L1 blockade in urothelial cancer. Study overall: Atezolizumab, begun by patients in about 2014, was given at 1,200 mg intravenously every 3 weeks.

Trimming removed 4 bases at V and 5 bases at J, with 13 bases between. Germline CDR1 SEHNR, CDR2 FQNEAQ (reference sequence). The CDR3 extends over 14 amino acids. The sample's time point: pretreatment peripheral blood. Only in-frame clones appear in the TCRdb table, and some are missing; sequencing was by immunoSEQ multiplex PCR. This sample yields over 100,000 clones, of which around 85% are seen a single time; roughly 3.2% belongs to the top ten. The V call is TRBV7-9, the J call TRBJ2-3; D remains ambiguous. The receptor was derived from a man aged 45-65 years with urothelial cancer. The source material was PBMCs, sampled around atezolizumab (anti-PD-L1) treatment. The CDR3 DNA follows: TGTGCCAGCAGCTCCCTGCTTGTACTAGATACGCAGTATTTT. This encodes CASSSLLVLDTQYF. The whole variable domain, filled in from reference TRBV7-9 and TRBJ2-3, reads DTGVSQNPRHKITKRGQNVTFRCDPISEHNRLYWYRQTLGQGPEFLTYFQNEAQLEKSRLLSDRFSAERPKGSFSTLEIQRTEQGDSAMYLCASSSLLVLDTQYFGPGTRLTVL.